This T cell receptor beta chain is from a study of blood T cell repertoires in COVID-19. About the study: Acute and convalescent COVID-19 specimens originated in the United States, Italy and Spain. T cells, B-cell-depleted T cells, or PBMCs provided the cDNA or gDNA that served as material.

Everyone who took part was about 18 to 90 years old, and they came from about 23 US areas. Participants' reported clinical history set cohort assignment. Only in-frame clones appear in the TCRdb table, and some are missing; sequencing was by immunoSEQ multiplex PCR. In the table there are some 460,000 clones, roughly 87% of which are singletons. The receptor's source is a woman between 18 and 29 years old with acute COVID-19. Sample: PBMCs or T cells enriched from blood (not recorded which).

In DNA, the CDR3 is TGTGCCAGCAGCAGAACAGGGGACTACGAGCAGTACTTC. Translation gives CASSRTGDYEQYF. J is TRBJ2-7 and V is TRBV7-9, with TRBD1 matching over 7 bases. Germline CDR1 and CDR2: SEHNR and FQNEAQ (reference sequence). This CDR3 spans 13 amino acids. V shed 5 bases and J 3 bases; nucleotides not matched to a gene: 4.